This entry features one T cell receptor (beta chain) sequence. Its specific antigen is unknown. Nothing much larger sits one base from this clone, and base qualities are not available. These data are taken from a study of identical twins (dated by TCRdb to 2016 to 2018). Regarding the complete study: TCR alpha and beta repertoires from monozygotic twins, unrelated adults of various ages and cord blood were deep-sequenced to test whether fetal clonotypes persist. Replicate twin experiments were performed at different times using different library preparation protocols to rule out contamination.

The investigation overall reported the following: Zero-insertion analyses could be partly confounded by invariant T cells such as MAIT and iNKT, although diverse VJ usage argued against such confounding for most clonotypes. Recombination models systematically underestimated out-of-frame TCR alpha sharing in monozygotic twins but agreed with sharing between unrelated individuals. Compared with coincidental sharing between unrelated individuals, out-of-frame TCR alpha sequences shared between twins showed an excess of sequences with low generation probability. Because the same donors could not be followed over many years, the conclusions depended on cross-sectional statistical analysis. Abundant cord blood beta clonotypes carried fewer insertions; young adult naive repertoires showed a weaker similar trend, while memory repertoires showed none. A weaker excess of twin sharing was found in beta out-of-frame sequences because the signal-to-noise ratio was lowered by fewer shared sequences.

Every donor in the study was a healthy Caucasian. Miltenyi CD45RO+ enrichment and human naive T-cell isolation kits were used to isolate memory (CD45RO+) and naive T cells from PBMC. Library method: 5' RACE. Sequencing used an Illumina HiSeq 2000. A universal primer binding site was added through template switching, and the final cDNA carried a unique molecular identifier so that TCR cDNA molecules could be counted accurately. Specific primers in the conserved constant-segment region were used to synthesize first-strand cDNA for the TCR alpha and beta chains. To control for contamination, every cDNA library carried two barcodes: a SMART-Mk sample barcode plus Illumina barcodes. TruSeq adapter sequences along with Illumina sample barcodes were introduced in two successive PCR steps. The TCR alpha and beta cDNA libraries were sequenced on the Illumina HiSeq platform using custom primers. Regarding the original processing steps: Unique molecular identifiers were extracted from raw reads with MiGEC, and CDR3 positions were determined with MiXCR. Recombination models were inferred per individual with the repgenHMM and IGoR tools using an EM algorithm. Shared clonotypes were analyzed with the tcR package in R, and sharing was normalized by the product of cloneset sizes. To study raw recombination without the effects of thymic and clonal selection, out-of-frame nonproductive sequences were analyzed. The public sequencing data were trimmed at Q25 with fastp and processed into clonotypes with MiXCR by TCRdb, which kept only in-frame beta chains. Entries are consolidated by CDR3 protein sequence, retaining the most common genes and DNA. The V and J calls shown here were made by TCRdb, not taken from the authors' results. The sample contains some 260,000 distinct CDR3 sequences, over 13% of them found a single time. 7% to 9% of the sample rests with the top ten.

The junction shows trimming of 4 bases on V and 8 bases on J, and the gene matches do not reach 22 bases of it. The CDR3 runs 19 residues from the cysteine to the phenylalanine. Left in the record is the CDR3 DNA by itself, 57 bases read in frame from the first base. CDR1 DFQATT and CDR2 SNEGSKA are derived from the germline V gene (reference sequence). Recombination joined TRBV20-1 with TRBJ2-5, with 13 middle bases fitting TRBD2. Specimen: memory (CD45RO+) T cells sorted from blood. The intended sense of this specimen's cell subset or site label: CD45RO+ enriched T cells. The clonotype comes from a woman between 18 and 29 years old in good health. The DNA sequence follows: TGCAGTGCTAAGAACCTACACACTAGCGGGGGGGTGGGTGTGAGAACCCAGTACTTC. This is translated as CSAKNLHTSGGVGVRTQYF.